These 9 T cell receptor beta chains share one sample of origin, sequenced in a study of beta chain features in type 1 diabetes (dated by TCRdb to about 2018). Paper-wide results and their limitations: A moderate but significant shortening of TCRB CDR3 length was observed in type 1 diabetes patients in all four CD4+ subsets.

Receptor libraries were prepared by the immunoSEQ multiplex PCR assay. The entire amount of isolated RNA was reverse transcribed using the High Capacity cDNA Reverse Transcription Kit, so the sequenced TCRB transcripts were expressed ones. TCRdb re-hosts the immuneACCESS table, in-frame sequences only. Its copies lack some clones; in the studies checked, an unresolved V gene accounts for under half of them, and the cause for the rest is not known. This sample gives hundreds of thousands of clones in total; about an eighth of them show up just once. Jointly, the top ten make up just under 0.04% of the sample. These receptors' antigens are unknown. Sequencing was performed on naive CD4+ T cells from blood. The cell subset or site label of this sample denotes: true naive CD4+ T cells. Receptors originate from a man aged 18 to 29 with type 1 diabetes.

V gene TRBV29-1 combines with J gene TRBJ2-3; D call uncertain. Germline CDR1 and CDR2: SQVTM and ANQGSEA. V was shortened by 1 base and J by 4 bases, with 3 bases between the two germline ends. This CDR3 has 11 residues. CDR3 protein: CSVEASDTQYF. The DNA of the CDR3 is TGCAGCGTTGAAGCGTCAGATACGCAGTATTTT.

The chain carries TRBV4-3 and TRBJ2-7, with D possibly being TRBD2 (5 bases). V was pared by 3 bases and J by 2 bases, with 20 bases between. Germline V gene data show CDR1 as LGHNA and CDR2 as YSLEER. The CDR3 has 17 residues. CDR3 loop: CASSQEYRGSSAYEQYF. The CDR3 DNA sequence: TGCGCCAGCAGCCAGGAATATCGGGGTTCCTCGGCCTACGAGCAGTACTTC.

The V and J genes are TRBV29-1 and TRBJ1-1; TRBD1 agrees at 9 bases. Germline V gives CDR1 SQVTM, CDR2 ANQGSEA. Unmatched junction bases numbered 5, after V lost 4 bases and J lost 5 bases. The CDR3 sequence is 13 residues long. CDR3: CSVGTGAGTEAFF. In DNA form, the CDR3 reads TGCAGCGTTGGGACAGGGGCGGGAACTGAAGCTTTCTTT.

This clone was detected only a few times. This chain connects TRBV9 to TRBJ2-7, with D possibly being TRBD1 (6 bases). V dropped 0 bases and J dropped 6 bases, with 13 bases sitting between them. The CDR3 runs 14 residues. Germline CDR1 SGDLS, CDR2 YYNGEE. The CDR3 is CASSVADSSSEQYF. DNA of the CDR3: TGTGCCAGCAGCGTAGCGGACAGTAGCAGCGAGCAGTACTTC. The full variable domain, rest sourced from reference TRBV9 and TRBJ2-7, is DSGVTQTPKHLITATGQRVTLRCSPRSGDLSVYWYQQSLDQGLQFLIQYYNGEERAKGNILERFSAQQFPDLHSELNLSSLELGDSALYFCASSVADSSSEQYFGPGTRLTVT.

This clone was detected only a few times. J is TRBJ2-3 and V is TRBV30, with 11 nucleotides matching TRBD2. V trimming: 5 bases; J trimming: 3 bases; junction bases outside the gene matches: 4. The CDR3 sequence is 14 residues long. The germline gives CDR1 GTSNPN, CDR2 SVGIG (reference sequence). The CDR3 sequence is CAWSLAGATDTQYF. Here the CDR3 DNA reads TGTGCCTGGTCACTAGCGGGGGCTACAGATACGCAGTATTTT.

This clone was detected a few times. J is TRBJ2-7 and V is TRBV30; TRBD2 is a possible D gene (5 bases). Germline CDR1 and CDR2: GTSNPN and SVGIG (reference sequence). The CDR3 totals 14 residues. V dropped 2 bases and J dropped 5 bases, with 16 bases sitting between them. CDR3 region: CAWSPGLRIDEQYF. CDR3 nucleotides: TGTGCCTGGAGTCCCGGACTCAGAATCGACGAGCAGTACTTC.

This clone was seen a few times. The chain employs TRBV20-1 and TRBJ2-5; TRBD1 might be the D (5 bases). From germline, CDR1 is DFQATT and CDR2 SNEGSKA (reference sequence). The CDR3 contains 11 residues. Trimming took off 5 bases at V and 13 bases at J, with 17 bases between the two ends. The CDR3 here is CSAPLQGTPYF. CDR3 sequence (DNA): TGCAGTGCTCCTTTGCAGGGCACTCCGTACTTC.

This clone was detected only a few times. This chain joins TRBV30 and TRBJ1-2; no clear D gene. The ends were cut back, 1 base at V and 0 bases at J, with 15 bases in the middle. The CDR3 has 16 amino acids. Germline-derived CDR1 and CDR2 are GTSNPN and SVGIG (reference sequence). CDR3 DNA sequence: TGTGCCTGGAGTGGGCTTGCAGGCCCTCCTAACTATGGCTACACCTTC. Protein sequence: CAWSGLAGPPNYGYTF.

The chain joins TRBV4-2 to TRBJ2-7; 8 bases line up with TRBD2. The V and J ends lost 1 base and 1 base, in that order; junction bases with no gene match: 15. Germline loops: CDR1 LGHNA, CDR2 YNFKEQ. The CDR3 is made up of 19 amino acids. DNA for the CDR3: TGTGCCAGCAGCCAAGCGACTAGCGAATCTTCGTACCGTTCCTACGAGCAGTACTTC. This encodes CASSQATSESSYRSYEQYF.